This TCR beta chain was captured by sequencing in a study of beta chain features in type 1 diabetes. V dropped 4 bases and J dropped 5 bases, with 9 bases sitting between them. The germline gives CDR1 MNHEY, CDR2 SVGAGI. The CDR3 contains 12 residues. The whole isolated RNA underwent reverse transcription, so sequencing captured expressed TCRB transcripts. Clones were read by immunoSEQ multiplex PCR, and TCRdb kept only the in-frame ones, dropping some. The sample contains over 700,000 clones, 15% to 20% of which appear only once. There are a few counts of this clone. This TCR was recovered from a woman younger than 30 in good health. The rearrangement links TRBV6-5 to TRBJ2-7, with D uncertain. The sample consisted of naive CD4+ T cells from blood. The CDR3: CASSFPRDEQYF. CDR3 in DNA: TGTGCCAGCAGTTTCCCTCGTGACGAGCAGTACTTC.